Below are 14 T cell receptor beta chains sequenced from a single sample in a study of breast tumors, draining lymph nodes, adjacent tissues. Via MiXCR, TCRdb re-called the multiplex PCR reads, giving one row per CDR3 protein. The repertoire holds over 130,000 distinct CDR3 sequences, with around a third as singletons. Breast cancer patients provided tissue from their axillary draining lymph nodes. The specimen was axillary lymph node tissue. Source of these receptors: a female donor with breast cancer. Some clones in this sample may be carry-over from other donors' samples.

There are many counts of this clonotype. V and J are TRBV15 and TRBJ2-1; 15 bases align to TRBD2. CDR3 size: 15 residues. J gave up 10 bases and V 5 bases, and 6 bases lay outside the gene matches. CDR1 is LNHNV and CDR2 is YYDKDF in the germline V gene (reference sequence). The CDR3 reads CATSPWTSGGGEQFF. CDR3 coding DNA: TGTGCCACCAGCCCTTGGACTAGCGGGGGGGGGGAGCAGTTCTTC.

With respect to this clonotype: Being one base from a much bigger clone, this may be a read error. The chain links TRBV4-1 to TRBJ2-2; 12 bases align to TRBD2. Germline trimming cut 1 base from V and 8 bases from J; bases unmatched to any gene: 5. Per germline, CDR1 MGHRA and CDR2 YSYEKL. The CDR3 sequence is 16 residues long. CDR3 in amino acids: CASSQGLAGVPGELFF. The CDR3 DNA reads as TGCGCCAGCAGCCAAGGACTAGCGGGGGTTCCGGGGGAGCTGTTTTTT.

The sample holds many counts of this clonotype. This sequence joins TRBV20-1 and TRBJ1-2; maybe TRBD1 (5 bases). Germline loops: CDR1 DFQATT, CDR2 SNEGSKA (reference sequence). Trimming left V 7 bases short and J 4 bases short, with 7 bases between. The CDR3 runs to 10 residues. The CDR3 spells CSGGGYGYTF. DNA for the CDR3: TGCAGTGGTGGGGGCTATGGCTACACCTTC.

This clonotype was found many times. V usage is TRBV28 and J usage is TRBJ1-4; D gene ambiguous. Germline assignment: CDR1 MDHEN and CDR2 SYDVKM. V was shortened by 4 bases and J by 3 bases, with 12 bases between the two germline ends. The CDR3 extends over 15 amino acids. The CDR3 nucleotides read TGTGCCAGCAGTTCCGTGGAGTGGGCTAATGAAAAACTGTTTTTT. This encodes CASSSVEWANEKLFF. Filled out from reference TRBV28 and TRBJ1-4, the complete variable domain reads DVKVTQSSRYLVKRTGEKVFLECVQDMDHENMFWYRQDPGLGLRLIYFSYDVKMKEKGDIPEGYSVSREKKERFSLILESASTNQTSMYLCASSSVEWANEKLFFGSGTQLSVL.

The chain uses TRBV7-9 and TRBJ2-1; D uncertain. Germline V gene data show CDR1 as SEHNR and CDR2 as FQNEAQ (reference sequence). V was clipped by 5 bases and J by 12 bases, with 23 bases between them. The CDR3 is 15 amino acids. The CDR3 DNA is TGTGCCAGCAGCCCAGACTGGGTCGATACAGATACGCAGTTCTTC. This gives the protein CASSPDWVDTDTQFF.

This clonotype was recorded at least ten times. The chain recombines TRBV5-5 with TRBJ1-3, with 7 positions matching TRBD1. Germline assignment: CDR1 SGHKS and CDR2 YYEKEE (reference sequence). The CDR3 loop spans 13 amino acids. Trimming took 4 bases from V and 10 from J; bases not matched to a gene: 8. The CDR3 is CASSQGVEFTIYF. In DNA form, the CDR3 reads TGTGCCAGCAGCCAGGGGGTTGAGTTTACCATATATTTT.

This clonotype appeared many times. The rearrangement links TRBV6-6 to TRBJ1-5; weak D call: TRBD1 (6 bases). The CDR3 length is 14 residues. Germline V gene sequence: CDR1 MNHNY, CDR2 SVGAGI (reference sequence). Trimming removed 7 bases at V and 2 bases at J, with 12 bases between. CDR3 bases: TGTGCCAGCATTTCCGCAGGGGGCAATCAGCCCCAGCATTTT. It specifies CASISAGGNQPQHF.

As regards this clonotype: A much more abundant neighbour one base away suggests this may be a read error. The DNA for the CDR3 is TGTGCCAGCAGTGGACTGAGCTCCTACGAGCAGCACGTC. The encoded protein is CASSGLSSYEQHV. The chain uses TRBV6-4 and TRBJ2-7; D is ambiguous. The CDR3 covers 13 residues. The germline gives CDR1 MRHNA, CDR2 SNTAGT.

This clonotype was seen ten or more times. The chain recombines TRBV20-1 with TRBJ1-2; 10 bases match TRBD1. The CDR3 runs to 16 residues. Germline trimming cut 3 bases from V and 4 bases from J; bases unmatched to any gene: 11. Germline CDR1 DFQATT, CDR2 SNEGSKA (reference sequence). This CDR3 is CSASKAGTGVTYGYTF. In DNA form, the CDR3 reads TGCAGTGCTAGCAAAGCCGGGACAGGGGTAACCTATGGCTACACCTTC.

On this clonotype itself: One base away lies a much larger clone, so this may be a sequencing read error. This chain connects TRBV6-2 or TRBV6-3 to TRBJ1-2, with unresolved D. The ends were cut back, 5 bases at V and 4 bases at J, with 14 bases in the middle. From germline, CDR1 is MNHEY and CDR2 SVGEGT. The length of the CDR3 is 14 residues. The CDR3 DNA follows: TGTGCCAGCAGTCATGGTGGGTCGGTCTATGGCTACACCTTC. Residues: CASSHGGSVYGYTF.

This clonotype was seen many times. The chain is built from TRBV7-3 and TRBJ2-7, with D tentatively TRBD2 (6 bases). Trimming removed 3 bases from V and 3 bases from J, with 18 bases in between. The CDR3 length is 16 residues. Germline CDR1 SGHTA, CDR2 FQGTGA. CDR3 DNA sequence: TGTGCCAGCAGCTTGACTGCCGGGACTGGTGACTACGAGCAGTACTTC. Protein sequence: CASSLTAGTGDYEQYF.

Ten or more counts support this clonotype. CDR3 protein: CASSLGGVFNEQYF. CDR3 in DNA: TGCGCCAGCAGCTTAGGAGGGGTCTTCAACGAGCAGTACTTC. The gene calls are TRBV5-1 and TRBJ2-7; perhaps TRBD2 as D (6 bases). Germline V gives CDR1 SGHRS, CDR2 YFSETQ. Deletions cut 2 bases from V and 5 bases from J, with 14 bases between. This CDR3 is 14 amino acids long.

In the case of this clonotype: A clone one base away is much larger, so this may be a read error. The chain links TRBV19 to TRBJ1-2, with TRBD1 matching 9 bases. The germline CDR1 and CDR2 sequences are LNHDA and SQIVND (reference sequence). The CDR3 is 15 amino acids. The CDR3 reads CAGSARQGGNYGYTF. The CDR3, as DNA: TGTGCCGGTAGTGCCCGACAGGGGGGTAACTATGGCTACACCTTC.

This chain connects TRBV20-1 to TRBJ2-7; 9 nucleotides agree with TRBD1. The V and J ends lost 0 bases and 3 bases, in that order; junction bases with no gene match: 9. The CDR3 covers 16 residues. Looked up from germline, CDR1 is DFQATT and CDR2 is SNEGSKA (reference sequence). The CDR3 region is CSARDPRTGVGYEQYV. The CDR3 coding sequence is TGCAGTGCTAGAGATCCGAGGACAGGGGTTGGCTACGAGCAGTACGTC.